This TCR beta chain was sequenced for a study of tumor-infiltrating lymphocytes in primary liver carcinoma. Study-level information: Yields of productive TCRbeta reads ranged from roughly 3.65 to 7.13 million per sample and were similar across tissue types.

It was from about 19-30 mg of unsorted bulk tissue that RNA and DNA were co-extracted. Synthesis of TCR beta cDNA was carried out from around 540 ng total RNA with a constant-region primer. Three nested multiplex PCR rounds of slightly modified ARM-PCR generated TCR beta libraries. The first two PCR rounds used TRBV1-TRBV30 forward primers with a C-beta reverse primer, 10 cycles each. TCRdb re-derived calls from the multiplex PCR reads in MiXCR, one entry per CDR3 protein. This table holds about 190,000 distinct CDR3 sequences, 85% found once. Details on this clonotype: The junction does not match germline at one end; this may be a read error.

Germline V gene lookup returns CDR1 ENHRY and CDR2 SYGVKD. The CDR3 loop spans 13 amino acids. The chain has TRBV10-3 and TRBJ2-2; D perhaps matches TRBD2 (5 bases). This clonotype originated in a middle-aged man with primary liver carcinoma and hepatitis B virus infection. The sequencing sample was made of tumor tissue from primary liver carcinoma. CDR3 coding DNA: TGTGCCATCAGTGTTGCCAAGTCCGGGGTGCTGTTTTTT. This encodes CAISVAKSGVLFF.